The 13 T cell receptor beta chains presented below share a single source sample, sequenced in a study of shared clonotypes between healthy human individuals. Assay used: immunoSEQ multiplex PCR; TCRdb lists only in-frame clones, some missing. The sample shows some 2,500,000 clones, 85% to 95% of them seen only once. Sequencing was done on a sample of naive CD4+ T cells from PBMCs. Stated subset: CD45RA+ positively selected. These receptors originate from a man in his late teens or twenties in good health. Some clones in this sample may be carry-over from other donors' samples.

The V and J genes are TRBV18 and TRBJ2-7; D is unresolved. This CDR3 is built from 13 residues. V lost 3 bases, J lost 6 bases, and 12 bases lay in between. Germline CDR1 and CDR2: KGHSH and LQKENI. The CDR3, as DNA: TGTGCCAGCTCACCCGGGCCCGAAGCCGAGCAGTACTTC. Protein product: CASSPGPEAEQYF.

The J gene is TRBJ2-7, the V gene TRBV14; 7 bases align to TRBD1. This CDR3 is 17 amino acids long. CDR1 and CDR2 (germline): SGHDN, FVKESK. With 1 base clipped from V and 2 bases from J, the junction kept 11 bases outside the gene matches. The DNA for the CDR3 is TGTGCCAGCAGCCAAGGTTTTGGGACAGCGATACCCTACGAGCAGTACTTC. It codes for CASSQGFGTAIPYEQYF.

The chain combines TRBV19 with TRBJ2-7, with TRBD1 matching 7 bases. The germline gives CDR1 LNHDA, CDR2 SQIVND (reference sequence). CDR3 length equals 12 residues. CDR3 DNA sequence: TGTGCTACGACAGGGCAATCCTACGAGCAGTACTTC. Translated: CATTGQSYEQYF.

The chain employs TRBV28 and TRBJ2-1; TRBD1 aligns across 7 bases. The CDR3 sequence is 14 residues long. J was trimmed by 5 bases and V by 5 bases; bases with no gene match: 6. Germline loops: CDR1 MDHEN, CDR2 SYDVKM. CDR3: CASSQNRGDNEQFF. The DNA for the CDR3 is TGTGCCAGCAGTCAAAACAGGGGAGACAATGAGCAGTTCTTC.

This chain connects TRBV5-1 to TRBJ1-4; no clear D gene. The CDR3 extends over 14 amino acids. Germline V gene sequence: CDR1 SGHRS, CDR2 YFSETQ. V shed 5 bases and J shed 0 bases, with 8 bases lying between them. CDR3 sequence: CASRPIATNEKLFF. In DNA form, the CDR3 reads TGCGCCAGCAGACCCATTGCAACTAATGAAAAACTGTTTTTT.

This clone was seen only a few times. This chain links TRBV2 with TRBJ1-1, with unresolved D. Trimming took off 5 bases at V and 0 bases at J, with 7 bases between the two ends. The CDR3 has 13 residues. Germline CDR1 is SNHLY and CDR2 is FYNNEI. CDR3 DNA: TGTGCCAGCAGTCTCCTAATGAACACTGAAGCTTTCTTT. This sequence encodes CASSLLMNTEAFF. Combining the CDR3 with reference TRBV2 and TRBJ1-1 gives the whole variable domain EPEVTQTPSHQVTQMGQEVILRCVPISNHLYFYWYRQILGQKVEFLVSFYNNEISEKSEIFDDQFSVERPDGSNFTLKIRSTKLEDSAMYFCASSLLMNTEAFFGQGTRLTVV.

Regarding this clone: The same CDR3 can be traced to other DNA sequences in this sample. The CDR3 bases are TGTGCCAGCTCACCATCCGGATTCACAGATACGCAGTATTTT. This gives the protein CASSPSGFTDTQYF. This chain joins TRBV18 and TRBJ2-3; D gene ambiguous. Germline CDR1 reads KGHSH; CDR2 reads LQKENI. The CDR3 is made up of 14 amino acids. V shed 2 bases and J shed 2 bases, with 8 bases lying between them.

As DNA, the CDR3 is TGCGCCAGCAGCGACCTCGGGACAGGGGATGAAAAACTGTTTTTT. Protein: CASSDLGTGDEKLFF. The chain couples TRBV5-1 to TRBJ1-4; 10 nucleotides match TRBD1. Germline V gene lookup returns CDR1 SGHRS and CDR2 YFSETQ. The trim removed 4 bases at V and 6 bases at J, leaving 6 bases unmatched. The CDR3 runs to 15 residues.

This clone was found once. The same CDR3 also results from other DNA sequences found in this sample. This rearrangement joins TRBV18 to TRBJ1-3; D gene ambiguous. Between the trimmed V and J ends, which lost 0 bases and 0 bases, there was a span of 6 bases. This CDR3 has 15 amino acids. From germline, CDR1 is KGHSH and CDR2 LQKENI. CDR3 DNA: TGTGCCAGCTCACCACCTCTGAGCTCTGGAAACACCATATATTTT. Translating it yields CASSPPLSSGNTIYF. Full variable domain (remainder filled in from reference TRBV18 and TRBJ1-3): NAGVMQNPRHLVRRRGQEARLRCSPMKGHSHVYWYRQLPEEGLKFMVYLQKENIIDESGMPKERFSAEFPKEGPSILRIQQVVRGDSAAYFCASSPPLSSGNTIYFGEGSWLTVV.

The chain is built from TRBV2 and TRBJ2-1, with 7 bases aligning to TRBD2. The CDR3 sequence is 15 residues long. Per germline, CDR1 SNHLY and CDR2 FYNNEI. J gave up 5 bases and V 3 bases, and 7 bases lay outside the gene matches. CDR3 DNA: TGTGCCAGCAGTGAGGGGCTAGCGGAACACAATGAGCAGTTCTTC. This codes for CASSEGLAEHNEQFF.

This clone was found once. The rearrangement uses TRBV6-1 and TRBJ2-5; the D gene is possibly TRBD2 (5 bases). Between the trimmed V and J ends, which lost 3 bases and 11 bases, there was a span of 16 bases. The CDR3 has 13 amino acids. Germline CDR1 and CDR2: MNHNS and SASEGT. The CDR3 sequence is CASSEVRSGEQYF. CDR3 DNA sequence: TGTGCCAGCAGTGAGGTTAGGAGTGGGGAGCAGTACTTC.

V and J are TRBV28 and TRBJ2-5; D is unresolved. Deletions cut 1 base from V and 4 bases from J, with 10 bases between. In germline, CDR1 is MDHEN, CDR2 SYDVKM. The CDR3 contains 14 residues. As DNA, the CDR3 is TGTGCCAGCAGTTTATTTCCGGTAGGAGAGACCCAGTACTTC. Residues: CASSLFPVGETQYF.

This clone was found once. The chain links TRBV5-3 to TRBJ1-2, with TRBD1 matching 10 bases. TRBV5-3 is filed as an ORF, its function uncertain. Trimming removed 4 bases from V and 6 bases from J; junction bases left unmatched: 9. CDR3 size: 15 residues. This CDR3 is CARSTRRTGGDGYTF. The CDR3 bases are TGTGCCAGAAGCACCCGGCGGACAGGGGGGGATGGCTACACCTTC.